This T cell receptor (beta chain) was documented in a study of monozygotic twins with inflammatory bowel disease. Researchers ran eight separate cDNA reactions for each sample. TCRdb derives one entry per CDR3 protein from the 5' RACE reads, leaving out DNA. This listing includes approximately 340,000 distinct CDR3 sequences. The length of the CDR3 is 17 residues. CDR1 and CDR2 (germline): SGHKS, YYEKEE (reference sequence). This TCR derives from a human donor with ulcerative colitis or Crohn's disease, or a healthy co-twin of an affected twin (not recorded which). The sequenced sample was blood. This chain links TRBV5-5 with TRBJ2-3; TCRdb's assignment of TRBD2 cannot be checked, as there is no DNA. The CDR3 is CASSLLPSGAGTDTQYF. The full variable domain, rest sourced from reference TRBV5-5 and TRBJ2-3, is DAGVTQSPTHLIKTRGQQVTLRCSPISGHKSVSWYQQVLGQGPQFIFQYYEKEERGRGNFPDRFSARQFPNYSSELNVNALLLGDSALYLCASSLLPSGAGTDTQYFGPGTRLTVL.